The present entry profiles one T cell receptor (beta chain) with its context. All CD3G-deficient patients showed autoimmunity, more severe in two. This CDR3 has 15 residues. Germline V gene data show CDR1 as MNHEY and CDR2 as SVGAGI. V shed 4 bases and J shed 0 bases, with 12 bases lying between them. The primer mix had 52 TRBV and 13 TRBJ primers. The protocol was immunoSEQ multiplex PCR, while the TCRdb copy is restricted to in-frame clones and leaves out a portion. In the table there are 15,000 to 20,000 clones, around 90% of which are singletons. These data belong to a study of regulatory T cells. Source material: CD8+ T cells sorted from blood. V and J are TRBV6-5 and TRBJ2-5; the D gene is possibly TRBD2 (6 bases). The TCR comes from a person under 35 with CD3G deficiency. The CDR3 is CASSWRGNYQETQYF. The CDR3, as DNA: TGTGCCAGCAGTTGGAGGGGAAACTACCAAGAGACCCAGTACTTC.